This T cell receptor (beta chain) was recovered during a study of a mutant IDH1 vaccine in newly diagnosed glioma. Clones were sequenced by immunoSEQ multiplex PCR, and TCRdb holds only the in-frame ones, with some missing. The repertoire holds about 98,000 clones, with 85% to 90% as singletons. Time point: baseline, week 1 (first vaccination visit). The treatment was: pre-vaccination baseline after standard-of-care therapy. New IDH1-mutant, ATRX-lost WHO grade 3 or 4 astrocytomas occurred in donors. The length of the CDR3 is 19 residues. Germline CDR1 MNHNS, CDR2 SASEGT. V shed 2 bases and J shed 4 bases, with 26 bases lying between them.

The clonotype comes from a woman aged 45-60 years with glioma. V is TRBV6-1 and J is TRBJ1-1; TRBD1 is a possible D gene (6 bases). The sample in question was PBMCs, obtained from a glioma patient treated with radiotherapy, temozolomide or both. CDR3 sequence reads: CASSEREGRTGASATEAFF. The CDR3, as DNA: TGTGCCAGCAGTGAAAGGGAGGGGAGGACGGGGGCATCGGCCACTGAAGCTTTCTTT.